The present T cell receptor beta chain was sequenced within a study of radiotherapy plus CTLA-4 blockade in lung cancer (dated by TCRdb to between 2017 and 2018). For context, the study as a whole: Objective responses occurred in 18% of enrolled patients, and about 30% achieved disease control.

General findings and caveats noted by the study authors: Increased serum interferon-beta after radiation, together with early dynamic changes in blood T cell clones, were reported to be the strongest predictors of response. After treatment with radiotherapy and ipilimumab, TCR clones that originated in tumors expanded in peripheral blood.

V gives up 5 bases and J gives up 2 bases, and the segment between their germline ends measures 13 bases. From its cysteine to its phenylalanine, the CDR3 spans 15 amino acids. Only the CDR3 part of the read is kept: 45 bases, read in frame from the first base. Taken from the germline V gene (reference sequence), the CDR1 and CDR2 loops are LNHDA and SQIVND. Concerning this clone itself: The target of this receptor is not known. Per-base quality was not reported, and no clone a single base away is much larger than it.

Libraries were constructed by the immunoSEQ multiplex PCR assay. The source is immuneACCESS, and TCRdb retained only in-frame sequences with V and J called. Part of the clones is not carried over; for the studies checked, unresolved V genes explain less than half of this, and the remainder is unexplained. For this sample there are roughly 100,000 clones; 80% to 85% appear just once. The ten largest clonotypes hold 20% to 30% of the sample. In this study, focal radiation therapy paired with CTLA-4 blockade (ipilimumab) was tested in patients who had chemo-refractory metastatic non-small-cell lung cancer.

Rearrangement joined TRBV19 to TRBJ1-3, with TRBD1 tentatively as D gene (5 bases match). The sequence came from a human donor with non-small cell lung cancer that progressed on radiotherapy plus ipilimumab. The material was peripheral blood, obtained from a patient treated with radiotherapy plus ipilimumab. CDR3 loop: CASSQNTGAGNTIYF. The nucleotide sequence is TGTGCCAGTAGTCAGAATACGGGGGCTGGAAACACCATATATTTT.